What follows is one T cell receptor (beta chain) and its context. Germline lookup yields CDR1 SNHLY and CDR2 FYNNEI. The CDR3 consists of 13 residues. V was clipped by 10 bases and J by 7 bases, with 17 bases between them. TCRdb's table, derived via immunoSEQ multiplex PCR, lists solely in-frame clones and lacks some. The data contain some 220,000 clones, over 75% of them singletons. The entry originates in a study of blood T cell repertoires in COVID-19. The wider study: Samples representing acute and convalescent COVID-19 were sourced from the United States, Italy and Spain.

V gene TRBV2 combines with J gene TRBJ2-1, with D possibly being TRBD1 (5 bases). The TCR was taken from a woman between 70 and 85 years old with COVID-19, enrolled during active disease. Material for sequencing was peripheral blood. The CDR3 bases are TGTGCCATCATGACAGACATGAAGAATGAGCAGTTCTTC. It encodes CAIMTDMKNEQFF. Filled out from reference TRBV2 and TRBJ2-1, the complete variable domain reads EPEVTQTPSHQVTQMGQEVILRCVPISNHLYFYWYRQILGQKVEFLVSFYNNEISEKSEIFDDQFSVERPDGSNFTLKIRSTKLEDSAMYFCAIMTDMKNEQFFGPGTRLTVL.